This section outlines one T cell receptor beta chain sequence together with its context. These data are taken from a study of T cell responses to AZD1222 COVID-19 vaccine. This CDR3 has 12 residues. The germline V and J ends were trimmed by 7 bases and 0 bases, with 7 bases remaining between them. Germline assignment: CDR1 WSHSY and CDR2 SAAADI. Method: immunoSEQ multiplex PCR; TCRdb's copy keeps in-frame clones and lacks some. The sample carries 110,000 to 150,000 clones, about 92% recorded once. This TCR derives from an adult who had recovered from COVID-19. Specimen: peripheral blood, collected after recovery from COVID-19. The chain joins TRBV10-2 to TRBJ2-7, with a tentative D call TRBD1 (5 bases). Written as DNA, the CDR3 is TGCGCCAGCATAGGGGACTCCTACGAGCAGTACTTC. It translates to CASIGDSYEQYF.